These T cell receptor beta chains were read from a single sample in a study of T cells in Graves' hyperthyroidism and ophthalmopathy. TCRdb fed the multiplex PCR reads into MiXCR, producing one record per CDR3 protein. The table has roughly 290,000 distinct CDR3 sequences, about an eighth seen once; the top ten hold 6.5% to 10%. The sequenced material came from blood. These receptors originate from a woman in her forties with Graves' hyperthyroidism. CDR3s include the opening cysteine and the closing phenylalanine or tryptophan. A D gene is named only where the DNA matches it firmly. The size field is filled for only some rows; it gives once, few, many or a size class.

abundance,j_gene,v_gene,d_gene,CDR3aa,CDR3nt
NA,TRBJ2-3,TRBV19,TRBD1,CARDRGMDTQYF,TGTGCCAGAGACAGGGGAATGGATACGCAGTATTTT
few,TRBJ2-1,TRBV9,TRBD1,CASSSRQGAGDEQFF,TGTGCCAGCAGCTCACGACAGGGGGCTGGGGATGAGCAGTTCTTC
many,TRBJ1-5,TRBV29-1,TRBD1,CSLPGQGGRQPQHF,TGCAGCTTGCCGGGACAGGGGGGAAGACAGCCCCAGCATTTT
NA,TRBJ2-2,TRBV18,NA,CASFWAGPGELFF,TGTGCCAGCTTTTGGGCCGGCCCCGGGGAGCTGTTTTTT
many,TRBJ1-1,TRBV12-3/TRBV12-4,TRBD1,CASSLTGGGWTEAFF,TGTGCCAGCAGCCTGACAGGGGGCGGTTGGACTGAAGCTTTCTTT
many,TRBJ1-6,TRBV19,NA,CASNRGPGRDNSPLHF,TGTGCCAGTAACCGGGGCCCCGGACGGGACAATTCACCCCTCCACTTT
few,TRBJ2-3,TRBV24-1,NA,CATSMGGGIRCRADTQYF,TGTGCCACCAGTATGGGCGGTGGGATTAGGTGTAGGGCAGATACGCAGTATTTT
many,TRBJ2-1,TRBV11-2,TRBD2,CASSVLAGGPIEQFF,TGTGCCAGCAGCGTCTTAGCGGGAGGGCCCATTGAGCAGTTCTTC
few,TRBJ1-1,TRBV18,NA,CASSPGGMNTEAFF,TGTGCCAGCTCACCGGGCGGCATGAACACTGAAGCTTTCTTT
few,TRBJ2-6,TRBV20-1,NA,CSAREGTGANVLTF,TGCAGTGCTAGGGAGGGAACTGGGGCCAACGTCCTGACTTTC
NA,TRBJ2-2,TRBV10-2,NA,CASSVGGVTGELFF,TGCGCCAGCAGTGTTGGCGGGGTCACCGGGGAGCTGTTTTTT
few,TRBJ2-2,TRBV19,TRBD1,CASTPAHADRGRSTGELFF,TGTGCCAGTACCCCGGCCCACGCGGACAGGGGGAGGAGTACCGGGGAGCTGTTTTTT
few,TRBJ1-3,TRBV5-1,NA,CASSPLGQEPNTIYF,TGCGCCAGCAGCCCCCTGGGGCAGGAGCCGAACACCATATATTTT
many,TRBJ1-5,TRBV27,NA,CASSSADLSNQPQHF,TGTGCCAGCAGTTCCGCAGACCTTAGCAATCAGCCCCAGCATTTT
many,TRBJ2-3,TRBV11-3,NA,CASSARGGWTDTQYF,TGTGCCAGCAGCGCACGGGGCGGTTGGACAGATACGCAGTATTTT
many,TRBJ1-1,TRBV19,NA,CASTRSGYTEAFF,TGTGCCAGTACCCGTTCGGGGTACACTGAAGCTTTCTTT
NA,TRBJ2-3,TRBV6-1,NA,CASGHELTDTQYF,TGTGCCAGCGGTCACGAGCTGACAGATACGCAGTATTTT
NA,TRBJ1-1,TRBV5-8,NA,CASSLDGRSRGTEAFF,TGTGCCAGCAGCTTGGATGGAAGGTCTAGGGGCACTGAAGCTTTCTTT
NA,TRBJ2-1,TRBV7-9,TRBD2,CASSLTSGSIYEQFF,TGTGCCAGCAGCCTCACTAGCGGGTCCATCTATGAGCAGTTCTTC
few,TRBJ2-7,TRBV19,TRBD2,CASSMGTSARQYF,TGTGCCAGTAGTATGGGGACTAGCGCGAGACAGTACTTC
many,TRBJ2-7,TRBV2,NA,CASSEGPRGGAYEQYF,TGTGCCAGCAGCGAGGGGCCCAGGGGAGGGGCCTACGAGCAGTACTTC
many,TRBJ2-2,TRBV5-1,TRBD2,CASSRREGNTGELFF,TGCGCCAGCAGCAGGCGGGAGGGGAACACCGGGGAGCTGTTTTTT
many,TRBJ1-5,TRBV7-9,TRBD1,CASSQWTGGRNQPQHF,TGTGCCAGCAGCCAATGGACAGGGGGTCGGAATCAGCCCCAGCATTTT
NA,TRBJ2-5,TRBV10-2,NA,CATKGSGLAQETQYF,TGCGCCACCAAAGGGAGCGGGTTAGCTCAAGAGACCCAGTACTTC
many,TRBJ1-5,TRBV6-1,NA,CASSNRVGDQPQHF,TGTGCCAGCAGTAACAGGGTTGGGGATCAGCCCCAGCATTTT
NA,TRBJ2-2,TRBV12-3/TRBV12-4,TRBD1,CASSRQGNTGELFF,TGTGCCAGCAGTAGACAGGGTAACACCGGGGAGCTGTTTTTT
many,TRBJ2-7,TRBV28,TRBD1,CASSSEDRGPHEQYF,TGTGCCAGCAGTTCCGAGGACAGGGGGCCCCACGAGCAGTACTTC
NA,TRBJ2-3,TRBV7-2,TRBD2,CASSSPGLAGYTDTQYF,TGTGCCAGCAGCTCACCGGGACTAGCGGGATATACAGATACGCAGTATTTT
many,TRBJ2-7,TRBV7-8,NA,CASSLEGGYEQYF,TGTGCCAGCAGCCTAGAGGGGGGCTACGAGCAGTACTTC
few,TRBJ1-5,TRBV19,NA,CASSIDGQIYSNQPQHF,TGTGCCAGTAGTATAGATGGGCAGATTTATAGCAATCAGCCCCAGCATTTT
many,TRBJ2-4,TRBV5-5,NA,CASSPGQTLAKNIQYF,TGTGCCAGCAGCCCCGGACAGACTTTAGCCAAAAACATTCAGTACTTC
many,TRBJ2-1,TRBV11-1,NA,CASSLAEYNEQFF,TGTGCCAGCAGCTTAGCCGAATACAATGAGCAGTTCTTC
NA,TRBJ1-1,TRBV20-1,TRBD1,CSATDRGGTEAFF,TGCAGTGCTACAGACAGGGGTGGCACTGAAGCTTTCTTT
once,TRBJ2-1,TRBV2,TRBD2,CASSRSGRWAYNEQFF,TGTGCCAGCAGTCGAAGCGGGAGGTGGGCGTACAATGAGCAGTTCTTC
many,TRBJ1-2,TRBV7-9,NA,CASTRDGYGYTF,TGTGCCAGCACCCGGGACGGCTATGGCTACACCTTC
many,TRBJ2-5,TRBV12-3/TRBV12-4,TRBD2,CASSWGTSGTQYF,TGTGCCAGCAGTTGGGGGACTAGCGGGACCCAGTACTTC
few,TRBJ2-1,TRBV20-1,NA,CSARDGGSSYNEQFF,TGCAGTGCTAGAGATGGGGGAAGCTCCTACAATGAGCAGTTCTTC
NA,TRBJ2-1,TRBV5-4,TRBD2,CASSFGSSGIGGHNEQFF,TGTGCCAGCAGCTTTGGGTCTAGCGGGATAGGGGGGCACAATGAGCAGTTCTTC
many,TRBJ2-3,TRBV27,TRBD2,CASSPSGRWADTQYF,TGTGCCAGCAGTCCTAGCGGGAGATGGGCAGATACGCAGTATTTT
many,TRBJ2-1,TRBV6-2/TRBV6-3,NA,CASIKKNEQFF,TGTGCCAGCATCAAGAAAAATGAGCAGTTCTTC
many,TRBJ1-1,TRBV27,NA,CASSPDWGNEAFF,TGTGCCAGCAGTCCCGACTGGGGGAATGAAGCTTTCTTT